This entry lists 18 T cell receptor beta chains sequenced from one sample in a study of OX40 agonist ivuxolimab in advanced cancers. Data came from immunoSEQ multiplex PCR; TCRdb stores just in-frame clones and leaves some out. The sample consists of around 53,000 clones, just under 85% of them appearing once. The sample consisted of CD4+ or CD8+ T cells sorted from blood, taken in a trial of the OX40 agonist ivuxolimab. These receptors were obtained from an adult with an advanced solid tumor such as melanoma, head and neck, liver or kidney cancer.

This clone was recorded only once. The chain employs TRBV29-1 and TRBJ1-1; D gene ambiguous. Trimming removed 4 bases at V and 11 bases at J, with 14 bases between. This CDR3 contains 11 residues. The germline V gene has CDR1 SQVTM and CDR2 ANQGSEA. Written as DNA, the CDR3 is TGCAGCGTTGTACCCAGTTTCTGGGCTTTCTTT. Its translation is CSVVPSFWAFF.

The DNA for the CDR3 is TGTGCCAGCAGCCCCGGGACGGTTCTCACCGGGGAGCTGTTTTTT. It yields the protein CASSPGTVLTGELFF. The V call is TRBV7-7, the J call TRBJ2-2; D tentatively reads TRBD1 or TRBD2 (5 bases each). The CDR3 runs 15 residues. Germline lookup yields CDR1 SSHAT and CDR2 FNYEAQ (reference sequence). Trimming removed 5 bases from V and 4 bases from J, with 14 bases in between. The full variable domain, with the rest looked up from reference TRBV7-7 and TRBJ2-2, is GAGVSQSPRYKVTKRGQDVTLRCDPISSHATLYWYQQALGQGPEFLTYFNYEAQPDKSGLPSDRFSAERPEGSISTLTIQRTEQRDSAMYRCASSPGTVLTGELFFGEGSRLTVL.

The CDR3 reads CASSQSTSGRLYEQYF. The CDR3 bases are TGCGCCAGCAGCCAATCAACTAGCGGGAGGTTGTACGAGCAGTACTTC. The rearrangement uses TRBV4-1 and TRBJ2-7, with 12 bases matching TRBD2. Losses at the gene ends were 2 bases for V and 4 bases for J; bases not matched to a gene: 6. Germline CDR1 and CDR2: MGHRA and YSYEKL. CDR3 size: 16 residues.

The V and J genes are TRBV9 and TRBJ1-4; tentative D call: TRBD1 (6 bases). Germline CDR1 SGDLS, CDR2 YYNGEE. Trimming removed 0 bases from V and 6 bases from J, with 9 bases in between. The CDR3 extends over 14 amino acids. CDR3 sequence (DNA): TGTGCCAGCAGCGTAGAAAGGGGGGATGAAAAACTGTTTTTT. It is translated as CASSVERGDEKLFF.

The chain links TRBV19 to TRBJ2-5; 12 bases map to TRBD2. Gene TRBJ2-7 matches the end of the DNA better, so the J call may be wrong. From germline, CDR1 is LNHDA and CDR2 SQIVND (reference sequence). This CDR3 has 17 residues. In DNA, the CDR3 is TGTGCCAGTAGTATAGTCCCTAGCGGGAGGGCCTTCTACGAGCAGTACTTC. Amino acids: CASSIVPSGRAFYEQYF.

The chain is built from TRBV7-2 and TRBJ2-2; 7 positions agree with TRBD2. The CDR3 is 15 amino acids. Germline V CDR1 and CDR2: SGHTA, FQGNSA. The J segment lost 6 bases and the V segment lost 1 base, leaving 5 bases of the junction unmatched. The CDR3 DNA reads TGTGCCAGCAGCTTAGTGGTGGGAGGGGCCGGGGAGCTGTTTTTT. Translated, it gives CASSLVVGGAGELFF. Drawing the rest from reference TRBV7-2 and TRBJ2-2, the complete variable domain is GAGVSQSPSNKVTEKGKDVELRCDPISGHTALYWYRQSLGQGLEFLIYFQGNSAPDKSGLPSDRFSAERTGGSVSTLTIQRTQQEDSAVYLCASSLVVGGAGELFFGEGSRLTVL.

This rearrangement joins TRBV20-1 to TRBJ1-2; no firm D call. The CDR3 length is 11 residues. Germline CDR1 is DFQATT and CDR2 is SNEGSKA (reference sequence). The ends were cut back, 1 base at V and 5 bases at J, with 5 bases in the middle. CDR3 protein: CSARVQYGYTF. For the CDR3, the DNA is TGCAGTGCTAGAGTACAGTATGGCTACACCTTC.

V and J are TRBV11-1 and TRBJ2-6, with a tentative D call TRBD2 (6 bases). Germline CDR1 reads SGHAT; CDR2 reads FQDESV (reference sequence). The CDR3 has 15 residues. V lost 5 bases, J lost 4 bases, and 12 bases lay in between. The CDR3 DNA sequence: TGTGCCAGCAGCCCTTCTAGCGCCGGGGCCAACGTCCTGACTTTC. Residues: CASSPSSAGANVLTF.

In its sample, this clone was seen once. The J gene is TRBJ2-1, the V gene TRBV5-1; 13 bases map to TRBD2. The CDR3 has 16 amino acids. Germline CDR1 is SGHRS and CDR2 is YFSETQ. The V gene end was trimmed by 4 bases and the J gene end by 10 bases; junction bases not matched to a gene: 11. The CDR3: CASSIGGLAGVREQFF. Here the CDR3 DNA reads TGCGCCAGCAGCATCGGAGGACTAGCGGGAGTGCGAGAGCAGTTCTTC.

CDR3 sequence reads: CASSIITGPGDIQYF. The CDR3 bases are TGTGCCAGCAGCATAATCACAGGGCCGGGGGACATTCAGTACTTC. J is TRBJ2-4 and V is TRBV5-4; D may match TRBD1 or TRBD2 (6 bases each). The germline V and J ends were trimmed by 4 bases and 8 bases, with 19 bases remaining between them. The length of the CDR3 is 15 residues. Germline values: CDR1 SGHNT, CDR2 YYREEE (reference sequence).

The chain joins TRBV7-9 to TRBJ1-1, with unresolved D. This CDR3 is 13 amino acids long. Germline V gene lookup returns CDR1 SEHNR and CDR2 FQNEAQ (reference sequence). V lost 3 bases and J lost 1, with 6 bases in between. CDR3 in amino acids: CASSFVGNTEAFF. For the CDR3, the DNA is TGTGCCAGCAGCTTCGTAGGGAACACTGAAGCTTTCTTT.

V usage is TRBV30 and J usage is TRBJ2-7; TRBD1 agrees at 7 bases. The V segment lost 4 bases and the J segment 3 bases; nucleotides outside the gene matches: 0. The CDR3 spans 11 residues. CDR1 GTSNPN and CDR2 SVGIG come from the germline V gene (reference sequence). CDR3 coding DNA: TGTGCCTGGACAGGGGGCTACGAGCAGTACTTC. Translating gives CAWTGGYEQYF.

The V and J genes are TRBV15 and TRBJ2-7; perhaps TRBD2 as D (5 bases). With 1 base removed from V and 2 bases from J, the gap between germline ends came to 9 bases. Germline V gene lookup returns CDR1 LNHNV and CDR2 YYDKDF (reference sequence). The CDR3 has 14 residues. The CDR3 here is CATSRVEGPYEQYF. The CDR3 coding sequence is TGTGCCACCAGCAGAGTTGAGGGTCCCTACGAGCAGTACTTC.

CDR3 protein: CASNGQGDYTDTQYF. The CDR3 coding sequence is TGTGCCAGCAACGGACAAGGTGACTACACAGATACGCAGTATTTT. The rearrangement links TRBV2 to TRBJ2-3; D is perhaps TRBD1 or TRBD2 (5 bases each). Trimming took off 7 bases at V and 2 bases at J, with 16 bases between the two ends. The CDR3 consists of 15 residues. CDR1 and CDR2 from the germline V gene are SNHLY and FYNNEI.

The genes are TRBV18 and TRBJ2-1, with D possibly matching TRBD1 (5 bases). The length of the CDR3 is 13 residues. V was trimmed by 2 bases and J by 12 bases, leaving 14 bases between them. CDR1 is KGHSH and CDR2 is LQKENI in the germline V gene. DNA for the CDR3: TGTGCCAGCTCACCAGACAGAACGGCGTGGCAGTTCTTC. Its protein product is CASSPDRTAWQFF.

The gene calls are TRBV7-9 and TRBJ1-3, with a possible D match to TRBD1 (6 bases). Germline V gives CDR1 SEHNR, CDR2 FQNEAQ (reference sequence). Deletions cut 5 bases from V and 2 bases from J, with 13 bases between. The CDR3 loop spans 15 amino acids. Written as DNA, the CDR3 is TGTGCCAGCAGCCAACCCACAGGGACTGGAAACACCATATATTTT. Translation gives CASSQPTGTGNTIYF.

This clone was detected only a few times. V usage is TRBV21-1 and J usage is TRBJ1-1. TRBV21-1 is designated a pseudogene. This CDR3 has 10 residues. In DNA form, the CDR3 reads TGTGCCAGCATCAACACTGAAGCTTTCTTT. It translates to CASINTEAFF.

V usage is TRBV7-3 and J usage is TRBJ2-2, with a tentative D call TRBD2 (5 bases). The CDR3 extends over 16 amino acids. Germline assignment: CDR1 SGHTA and CDR2 FQGTGA. V lost 2 bases and J 0 bases, leaving 10 bases between the germline ends. In DNA form, the CDR3 reads TGTGCCAGCAGCTTACTCGGGCGGGCGAACACCGGGGAGCTGTTTTTT. Translated: CASSLLGRANTGELFF.